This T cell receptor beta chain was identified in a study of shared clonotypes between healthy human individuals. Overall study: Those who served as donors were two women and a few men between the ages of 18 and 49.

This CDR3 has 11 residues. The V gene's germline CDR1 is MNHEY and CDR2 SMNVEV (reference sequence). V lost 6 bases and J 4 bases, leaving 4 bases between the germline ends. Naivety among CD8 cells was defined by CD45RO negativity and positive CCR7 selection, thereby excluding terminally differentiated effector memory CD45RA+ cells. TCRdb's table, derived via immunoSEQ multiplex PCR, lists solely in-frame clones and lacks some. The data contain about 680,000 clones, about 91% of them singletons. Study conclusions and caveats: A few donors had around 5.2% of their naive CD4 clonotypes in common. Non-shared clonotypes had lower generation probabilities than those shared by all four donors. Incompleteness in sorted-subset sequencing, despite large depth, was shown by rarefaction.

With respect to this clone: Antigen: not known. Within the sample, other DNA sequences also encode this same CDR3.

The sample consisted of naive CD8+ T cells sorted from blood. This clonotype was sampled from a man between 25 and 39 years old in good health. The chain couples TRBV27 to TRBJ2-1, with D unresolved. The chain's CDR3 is CASSQYNEQFF. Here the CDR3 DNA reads TGTGCCAGCAGCCAGTACAATGAGCAGTTCTTC.